The 9 T cell receptor beta chains given below trace back to one sample, sequenced in a study of blood T cell repertoires in COVID-19. Measured with immunoSEQ multiplex PCR; TCRdb has only the in-frame clones, and not every one. The sample has about 190,000 clones, approximately 79% seen once; the top ten hold less than 15%. The sample consisted of peripheral blood. The receptors here all came from a man aged 50-59 years who had recovered from COVID-19.

This chain uses TRBV5-4 with TRBJ2-7; possible D gene TRBD1, 7 bases. This CDR3 is built from 15 residues. The germline V gene encodes CDR1 SGHNT and CDR2 YYREEE (reference sequence). V lost 0 bases and J lost 3, with 13 bases in between. The CDR3 region is CASSLDGRGDYEQYF. In nucleotides, the CDR3 is TGTGCCAGCAGCTTGGATGGCAGGGGGGACTACGAGCAGTACTTC.

V usage is TRBV12-5 and J usage is TRBJ1-1; 7 bases line up with TRBD1. The germline gives CDR1 LGHNT, CDR2 FRNRAP. This CDR3 comprises 15 residues. The V gene end was trimmed by 6 bases and the J gene end by 1 base; junction bases not matched to a gene: 8. CDR3 nucleotides: TGTGCTAGTGGGGAGGGGGCCCTTAAGAACACTGAAGCTTTCTTT. Protein: CASGEGALKNTEAFF.

The chain combines TRBV7-9 with TRBJ2-1; D is perhaps TRBD2 (6 bases). V shed 2 bases and J shed 1 base, with 9 bases lying between them. The CDR3 has 15 residues. Germline V CDR1 and CDR2: SEHNR, FQNEAQ (reference sequence). This CDR3 reads CASSLTGVSYNEQFF. CDR3 DNA sequence: TGTGCCAGCAGCTTAACGGGAGTATCCTACAATGAGCAGTTCTTC.

This chain uses TRBV18 with TRBJ2-1, with TRBD2 matching over 8 bases. The junction had 3 bases not matched to a gene; V was cut back by 5 bases and J by 3 bases. The germline gives CDR1 KGHSH, CDR2 LQKENI. The CDR3 consists of 14 residues. The CDR3 sequence: CASSKREGYNEQFF. The CDR3 DNA follows: TGTGCCAGCTCAAAACGGGAGGGCTACAATGAGCAGTTCTTC.

The genes are TRBV7-2 and TRBJ2-7; 12 positions agree with TRBD2. Germline assignment: CDR1 SGHTA and CDR2 FQGNSA. This CDR3 region has 17 residues. With 2 bases clipped from V and 1 base from J, the junction kept 6 bases outside the gene matches. This chain's CDR3 is CASSLRTGLAGSYEQYF. CDR3 nucleotides: TGTGCCAGCAGCTTAAGGACGGGACTAGCGGGTTCCTACGAGCAGTACTTC.

The chain links TRBV27 to TRBJ2-7; 11 positions match TRBD1. CDR3 length equals 13 residues. CDR1 and CDR2 from the germline V gene are MNHEY and SMNVEV (reference sequence). V shed 6 bases, J shed 8 bases, and the junction held 6 bases outside the gene matches. CDR3 amino acids: CASSQDRGRQQYF. DNA of the CDR3: TGTGCCAGCAGCCAGGACAGGGGGCGACAGCAGTACTTC.

The J gene is TRBJ2-1, the V gene TRBV28; TRBD2 agrees at 10 bases. Trimming took 5 bases from V and 4 from J; bases not matched to a gene: 5. Germline V gene lookup returns CDR1 MDHEN and CDR2 SYDVKM. The CDR3 is 15 residues long. This CDR3 reads CASSPTSGAYNEQFF. The CDR3 coding sequence is TGTGCCAGCAGTCCCACTAGCGGGGCTTACAATGAGCAGTTCTTC. The full variable domain, its missing parts supplied by reference TRBV28 and TRBJ2-1, is DVKVTQSSRYLVKRTGEKVFLECVQDMDHENMFWYRQDPGLGLRLIYFSYDVKMKEKGDIPEGYSVSREKKERFSLILESASTNQTSMYLCASSPTSGAYNEQFFGPGTRLTVL.

The chain is built from TRBV5-6 and TRBJ1-6, with D possibly TRBD1 on 5 matching bases. V lost 4 bases, J lost 6 bases, and 17 bases lay in between. The CDR3 consists of 16 residues. Germline CDR1 is SGHDT and CDR2 is YYEEEE. DNA of the CDR3: TGTGCCAGCAGCCCAGAAGGGGTTGGCTCTAATTCACCCCTCCACTTT. Translation gives CASSPEGVGSNSPLHF.

The V call is TRBV2, the J call TRBJ2-7; D possibly corresponds to TRBD1 (6 bases). Germline V CDR1 and CDR2: SNHLY, FYNNEI. V was cut by 8 bases and J by 0 bases, with 14 bases left in between. The CDR3 loop spans 14 amino acids. The CDR3 DNA follows: TGTGCCAGCCGGGACACCTCGAGCTCCTACGAGCAGTACTTC. Translating gives CASRDTSSSYEQYF.